A selection of T cell receptor beta chains follows, all from one sample in a study of CD8 T cells in Susac syndrome. Via MiXCR, TCRdb re-called the immunoSEQ multiplex PCR reads, giving one row per CDR3 protein. The data hold 300,000 to 350,000 distinct CDR3 sequences, with approximately 90% observed a single time. The material sequenced was CD4+ T cells from PBMCs. These TCRs come from a human donor with multiple sclerosis. CDR3s include the opening cysteine and the closing phenylalanine or tryptophan. A D gene is named only where the DNA matches it firmly. Part of the rows lack a size; the others show once, few, many or a class for expanded clones.

V gene: TRBV6-2/TRBV6-3; clone size: once; D gene: -; J gene: TRBJ1-5; CDR3 protein: CASKGGGYDNQPQHF; CDR3 DNA: TGTGCCAGCAAAGGAGGAGGTTATGACAATCAGCCCCAGCATTTT
V gene: TRBV2; clone size: -; D gene: -; J gene: TRBJ1-1; CDR3 protein: CASTAGVPGGGRKAFF; CDR3 DNA: TGTGCCAGCACCGCTGGGGTCCCTGGAGGGGGGCGAAAAGCTTTCTTT
V gene: TRBV6-6; clone size: -; D gene: -; J gene: TRBJ1-3; CDR3 protein: CASSYPERGDTIYF; CDR3 DNA: TGTGCCAGCAGTTATCCGGAGAGGGGGGACACCATATATTTT
V gene: TRBV14; clone size: -; D gene: -; J gene: TRBJ1-3; CDR3 protein: CASSQTGSSGNTIYF; CDR3 DNA: TGTGCCAGCAGCCAGACCGGGAGCTCTGGAAACACCATATATTTT
V gene: TRBV6-2/TRBV6-3; clone size: -; D gene: -; J gene: TRBJ1-5; CDR3 protein: CASSYVDSNQPQHF; CDR3 DNA: TGTGCCAGCAGTTACGTAGATAGCAATCAGCCCCAGCATTTT
V gene: TRBV20-1; clone size: -; D gene: -; J gene: TRBJ2-1; CDR3 protein: CSARISPHNEQFF; CDR3 DNA: TGCAGTGCCAGGATCTCGCCACACAATGAGCAGTTCTTC
V gene: TRBV29-1; clone size: -; D gene: TRBD1; J gene: TRBJ1-3; CDR3 protein: CSVGQGIGNTIYF; CDR3 DNA: TGCAGCGTGGGACAGGGGATCGGAAACACCATATATTTT
V gene: TRBV29-1; clone size: -; D gene: -; J gene: TRBJ2-1; CDR3 protein: CSGVPSQGNEQFF; CDR3 DNA: TGCAGCGGTGTACCGTCTCAGGGGAATGAGCAGTTCTTC
V gene: TRBV30; clone size: -; D gene: -; J gene: TRBJ1-5; CDR3 protein: CAWSVSEFYSNQPQHF; CDR3 DNA: TGTGCCTGGAGTGTATCCGAGTTCTATAGCAATCAGCCCCAGCATTTT
V gene: TRBV24-1; clone size: -; D gene: TRBD1; J gene: TRBJ1-1; CDR3 protein: CATSFGTDTEAFF; CDR3 DNA: TGTGCCACCAGTTTTGGGACAGATACTGAAGCTTTCTTT
V gene: TRBV4-2; clone size: -; D gene: -; J gene: TRBJ2-7; CDR3 protein: CASSLRNYEQYF; CDR3 DNA: TGTGCCAGCAGCCTCCGCAACTACGAGCAGTACTTC
V gene: TRBV5-8; clone size: -; D gene: -; J gene: TRBJ2-5; CDR3 protein: CASSLTGIIQETQYF; CDR3 DNA: TGTGCCAGCAGCTTGACAGGGATAATCCAAGAGACCCAGTACTTC
V gene: TRBV7-2; clone size: -; D gene: TRBD1; J gene: TRBJ2-1; CDR3 protein: CASRQRTGNEQFF; CDR3 DNA: TGTGCCAGCAGACAGCGGACAGGGAATGAGCAGTTCTTC
V gene: TRBV7-2; clone size: once; D gene: -; J gene: TRBJ1-1; CDR3 protein: CASSYRVGWGARRGDTEAFF; CDR3 DNA: TGTGCCAGCAGTTACCGGGTGGGCTGGGGGGCGCGAAGGGGAGACACTGAAGCTTTCTTT
V gene: TRBV20-1; clone size: -; D gene: TRBD2; J gene: TRBJ2-2; CDR3 protein: CSARDAGSGGVGELFF; CDR3 DNA: TGCAGTGCTAGAGATGCGGGAAGCGGGGGGGTCGGGGAGCTGTTTTTT
V gene: TRBV9; clone size: -; D gene: -; J gene: TRBJ2-7; CDR3 protein: CASSPRSGLLHEQYF; CDR3 DNA: TGTGCCAGCAGCCCCAGATCCGGGCTTCTCCACGAGCAGTACTTC
V gene: TRBV6-6; clone size: -; D gene: TRBD1; J gene: TRBJ2-2; CDR3 protein: CASRTGGAANTGELFF; CDR3 DNA: TGTGCCAGCAGGACAGGGGGAGCCGCGAACACCGGGGAGCTGTTTTTT
V gene: TRBV12-3/TRBV12-4; clone size: -; D gene: TRBD1; J gene: TRBJ1-4; CDR3 protein: CASSQGQTEKLFF; CDR3 DNA: TGTGCCAGCAGCCAGGGACAGACAGAAAAACTGTTTTTT
V gene: TRBV7-3; clone size: -; D gene: TRBD2; J gene: TRBJ2-1; CDR3 protein: CASSLGSTSGRLNEQFF; CDR3 DNA: TGTGCCAGCAGCTTGGGGTCGACTAGCGGGAGACTCAATGAGCAGTTCTTC
V gene: TRBV7-2; clone size: -; D gene: TRBD1; J gene: TRBJ1-3; CDR3 protein: CASSFRTGGNTIYF; CDR3 DNA: TGTGCCAGCAGCTTTCGGACAGGAGGAAACACCATATATTTT
V gene: TRBV27; clone size: -; D gene: TRBD1; J gene: TRBJ1-4; CDR3 protein: CASSPGTGREKLFF; CDR3 DNA: TGTGCCAGCAGTCCCGGGACAGGGAGGGAAAAACTGTTTTTT
V gene: TRBV19; clone size: -; D gene: -; J gene: TRBJ2-1; CDR3 protein: CASRDSGTGRYNEQFF; CDR3 DNA: TGTGCCAGTAGGGACTCCGGGACGGGAAGATACAATGAGCAGTTCTTC
V gene: TRBV7-9; clone size: -; D gene: -; J gene: TRBJ1-4; CDR3 protein: CASSRMTAFNEKLFF; CDR3 DNA: TGTGCCAGCAGCCGAATGACAGCTTTTAATGAAAAACTGTTTTTT
V gene: TRBV5-1; clone size: -; D gene: -; J gene: TRBJ2-5; CDR3 protein: CASSLTATQETQYF; CDR3 DNA: TGCGCCAGCAGCTTGACGGCGACTCAAGAGACCCAGTACTTC
V gene: TRBV14; clone size: -; D gene: TRBD2; J gene: TRBJ2-1; CDR3 protein: CASSQEVGLAGYNEQFF; CDR3 DNA: TGTGCCAGCAGCCAAGAAGTGGGACTAGCGGGTTACAATGAGCAGTTCTTC
V gene: TRBV30; clone size: once; D gene: -; J gene: TRBJ2-1; CDR3 protein: CAWTRGFILEQFF; CDR3 DNA: TGTGCCTGGACGAGGGGGTTTATCCTTGAGCAGTTCTTC
V gene: TRBV7-3; clone size: -; D gene: TRBD2; J gene: TRBJ2-2; CDR3 protein: CASSSSSGRRLGAGELFF; CDR3 DNA: TGTGCCAGCAGCTCTTCTAGCGGGAGGCGCCTGGGGGCCGGGGAGCTGTTTTTT
V gene: TRBV5-1; clone size: once; D gene: -; J gene: TRBJ1-3; CDR3 protein: CASSLLPGLQGSGNTIYF; CDR3 DNA: TGCGCCAGCAGCCTCCTTCCCGGACTACAGGGTTCTGGAAACACCATATATTTT
V gene: TRBV29-1; clone size: -; D gene: -; J gene: TRBJ2-5; CDR3 protein: CSVEGVETQYF; CDR3 DNA: TGCAGCGTTGAAGGGGTTGAGACCCAGTACTTC
V gene: TRBV4-1; clone size: -; D gene: TRBD1; J gene: TRBJ2-7; CDR3 protein: CASSQGRQGAFEQYF; CDR3 DNA: TGCGCCAGCAGCCAAGGTAGACAGGGGGCGTTCGAGCAGTACTTC
V gene: TRBV6-2/TRBV6-3; clone size: -; D gene: TRBD1; J gene: TRBJ1-1; CDR3 protein: CASSRTGKDPLNTEAFF; CDR3 DNA: TGTGCCAGCAGTCGGACAGGGAAGGACCCGTTGAACACTGAAGCTTTCTTT
V gene: TRBV19; clone size: -; D gene: TRBD2; J gene: TRBJ2-1; CDR3 protein: CASRPGLAGDLASLNYNEQFF; CDR3 DNA: TGTGCCAGTCGACCGGGACTAGCGGGAGATCTAGCCTCCCTGAACTACAATGAGCAGTTCTTC
V gene: TRBV5-1; clone size: -; D gene: -; J gene: TRBJ1-2; CDR3 protein: CASSLSLSNYGYTF; CDR3 DNA: TGCGCCAGCAGCTTGTCTTTGTCCAACTATGGCTACACCTTC
V gene: TRBV7-9; clone size: -; D gene: -; J gene: TRBJ1-2; CDR3 protein: CASSGGGRDGYTF; CDR3 DNA: TGTGCCAGCAGCGGGGGGGGACGGGATGGCTACACCTTC
V gene: TRBV12-5; clone size: -; D gene: TRBD1; J gene: TRBJ2-6; CDR3 protein: CVWDSRYSGANVLTF; CDR3 DNA: TGTGTTTGGGACAGCCGCTACTCTGGGGCCAACGTCCTGACTTTC
V gene: TRBV7-9; clone size: few; D gene: -; J gene: TRBJ2-7; CDR3 protein: CASSWSSYEQYF; CDR3 DNA: TGTGCCAGCAGCTGGAGCTCCTACGAGCAGTACTTC
V gene: TRBV20-1; clone size: -; D gene: -; J gene: TRBJ1-1; CDR3 protein: CSASQGGSEAFF; CDR3 DNA: TGCAGTGCTAGCCAAGGGGGGTCTGAAGCTTTCTTT
V gene: TRBV3-1; clone size: -; D gene: TRBD1; J gene: TRBJ1-2; CDR3 protein: CASSQSDRAYGYTF; CDR3 DNA: TGTGCCAGCAGCCAATCGGACAGGGCCTATGGCTACACCTTC
V gene: TRBV5-8; clone size: -; D gene: -; J gene: TRBJ2-7; CDR3 protein: CASSQQALLLNSYEQYF; CDR3 DNA: TGTGCCAGCAGCCAGCAGGCTCTGTTACTAAACTCCTACGAGCAGTACTTC
V gene: TRBV12-3/TRBV12-4; clone size: -; D gene: -; J gene: TRBJ1-1; CDR3 protein: CASSFWGKDTEAFF; CDR3 DNA: TGTGCCAGCAGTTTCTGGGGGAAGGACACTGAAGCTTTCTTT
V gene: TRBV9; clone size: once; D gene: TRBD2; J gene: TRBJ2-5; CDR3 protein: CASSVGAGGRLETQYF; CDR3 DNA: TGTGCCAGCAGCGTGGGAGCGGGAGGGCGTCTGGAGACCCAGTACTTC
V gene: TRBV2; clone size: once; D gene: -; J gene: TRBJ1-2; CDR3 protein: CASSEFQDWSYGYTF; CDR3 DNA: TGTGCCAGCAGTGAATTCCAAGACTGGAGCTATGGCTACACCTTC
V gene: TRBV5-1; clone size: -; D gene: TRBD1; J gene: TRBJ1-1; CDR3 protein: CASSLDDRGGTYTEAFF; CDR3 DNA: TGCGCCAGCAGCCTGGACGACAGGGGAGGGACCTACACTGAAGCTTTCTTT
V gene: TRBV20-1; clone size: -; D gene: -; J gene: TRBJ1-2; CDR3 protein: CSATGGEGYGYTF; CDR3 DNA: TGCAGTGCAACCGGGGGCGAAGGATATGGCTACACCTTC
V gene: TRBV20-1; clone size: -; D gene: -; J gene: TRBJ2-3; CDR3 protein: CSAKGTLRTDTQYF; CDR3 DNA: TGCAGTGCTAAGGGTACGCTGCGCACAGATACGCAGTATTTT
V gene: TRBV7-3; clone size: -; D gene: TRBD1; J gene: TRBJ2-5; CDR3 protein: CASSLGQGAAETQYF; CDR3 DNA: TGTGCCAGCAGCTTGGGACAGGGCGCCGCGGAGACCCAGTACTTC
V gene: TRBV6-2/TRBV6-3; clone size: -; D gene: TRBD2; J gene: TRBJ2-5; CDR3 protein: CASSKPRTSGQETQYF; CDR3 DNA: TGTGCCAGCAGCAAACCGCGGACTAGCGGTCAAGAGACCCAGTACTTC
V gene: TRBV6-1; clone size: once; D gene: -; J gene: TRBJ1-6; CDR3 protein: CASSTSPGINSPLHF; CDR3 DNA: TGTGCCAGCAGTACCTCCCCGGGTATTAATTCACCCCTCCACTTT
V gene: TRBV20-1; clone size: -; D gene: TRBD2; J gene: TRBJ2-1; CDR3 protein: CSARDLTSGYNEQFF; CDR3 DNA: TGCAGTGCTAGAGATCTAACTAGCGGATACAATGAGCAGTTCTTC
V gene: TRBV6-1; clone size: -; D gene: TRBD1; J gene: TRBJ1-1; CDR3 protein: CASRTGSVRSNTEAFF; CDR3 DNA: TGTGCCAGCAGGACAGGGTCGGTCCGCTCGAACACTGAAGCTTTCTTT
V gene: TRBV20-1; clone size: -; D gene: TRBD1; J gene: TRBJ2-7; CDR3 protein: CSARVTSRTGRTYEQYF; CDR3 DNA: TGCAGTGCTAGGGTCACATCCCGGACAGGGCGAACCTACGAGCAGTACTTC
V gene: TRBV30; clone size: -; D gene: -; J gene: TRBJ1-5; CDR3 protein: CAWSTGLSNQPQHF; CDR3 DNA: TGTGCCTGGAGCACGGGACTAAGCAATCAGCCCCAGCATTTT
V gene: TRBV10-3; clone size: few; D gene: TRBD2; J gene: TRBJ2-1; CDR3 protein: CAISDGTSGRYSEQFF; CDR3 DNA: TGTGCCATCAGCGATGGGACTAGCGGGAGGTACAGTGAGCAGTTCTTC